This T cell receptor beta chain was identified in a study of cytomegalovirus exposure and HLA in healthy donors. Study summary: Early released data comprised tens of millions of unique TCRs from HLA-typed donors. Study-level findings and limits: The study recorded 160 or so TCR beta chains that were cytomegalovirus-associated. Earlier analysis yielded a pattern in which most TCR beta V segments were productive about 87% or about 30% of the time.

Both 60 Vbeta primers and 13 Jbeta primers went into the PCR. Original methodology: A follow-up analysis tallied about 88 million unique TCR beta chains, roughly 11 million shared. Only in-frame clones appear in the TCRdb table, and some are missing; sequencing was by immunoSEQ multiplex PCR. That table furnishes V, J and clone size, whereas the DNA furnished D and trimming. The sample holds fewer than 90,000 clones, around 76% seen once. V lost 5 bases, J lost 1 base, and 11 bases lay in between. The V gene's germline CDR1 is MNHEY and CDR2 SMNVEV (reference sequence). The CDR3 contains 14 residues. A remark on this clone: Antigen unknown.

The source material was PBMCs. The chain carries TRBV27 and TRBJ1-1; no clear D. This receptor was identified in a man aged 25 to 40 in good health and CMV-seropositive. CDR3 sequence (DNA): TGTGCCAGCAGTGACTACACCGAGAACACTGAAGCTTTCTTT. Its protein product is CASSDYTENTEAFF.